This TCR beta chain was recorded in a study of post-analysis software for immune sequencing data. Whole-study findings and limits: Same-batch preparations were strongly co-clustered by F measure. Higher frequency in patients than in controls was seen for a handful of TRBV segments, with TRBV5-6, TRBV5-1 and TRBV20-1 among them.

Unique-molecular-identifier-tagged TCR beta cDNA libraries were used. Researchers reported some 500,000 cDNA molecules coming from around 1 to 10 million T cells. MiXCR, applied by TCRdb to the PCR reads, yields one record per CDR3 protein. The sample yields 820,000 or so distinct CDR3 sequences, roughly 58% seen once. The CDR3 loop spans 13 amino acids. The J segment lost 7 bases and the V segment lost 5 bases, leaving 10 bases of the junction unmatched. CDR1 SQVTM and CDR2 ANQGSEA come from the germline V gene. In regard to this clonotype: As yet, its antigen is unknown.

This receptor was taken from a girl aged 5-17 years with multiple sclerosis. Sequenced input: blood. This chain joins TRBV29-1 and TRBJ1-2; TRBD1 agrees at 7 bases. This chain's CDR3 is CSVPTTGLGGYTF. CDR3 bases: TGCAGCGTTCCAACGACAGGGTTGGGTGGCTACACCTTC. Together with reference TRBV29-1 and TRBJ1-2, the CDR3 gives the full variable domain: SAVISQKPSRDICQRGTSLTIQCQVDSQVTMMFWYRQQPGQSLTLIATANQGSEATYESGFVIDKFPISRPNLTFSTLTVSNMSPEDSSIYLCSVPTTGLGGYTFGSGTRLTVV.